These T cell receptor beta chains were read from a single sample in a study of T cell repertoires in cytomegalovirus infection. For these TCRs, the target antigens are not known. MiXCR was run by TCRdb on the reads, yielding one entry per CDR3 protein. Among 340,000 or so distinct CDR3 sequences, about 25% were seen once, and the ten largest hold 10% to 15%. Source: cultured PBMCs, taken from culture after CMV antigen stimulation. All receptors derive from a human donor in good health (CMV status not recorded). Some clones in this sample may be carry-over from other donors' samples. Each CDR3 is given without its conserved first and last residue.

TRBV2	TRBJ2-6	10	ASSGQGGGLT
TRBV28	TRBJ1-2	12	ASSLRGGVYGYT
TRBV13	TRBJ1-6	14	ASSLGEGSRNSPLH
TRBV11-2	TRBJ1-2	13	ARSTRQGLSDGYT
TRBV12-3/TRBV12-4	TRBJ2-5	12	ASSYRQGQETQY
TRBV7-8	TRBJ2-1	13	ASSSTGPSYNEQF
TRBV19	TRBJ2-5	12	ASSRLGGLETQY
TRBV7-2	TRBJ2-4	10	ASSLEGDIQY
TRBV7-8	TRBJ2-3	14	ASSLELAGFTDTQY
TRBV27	TRBJ1-5	13	ASSAQGVGNQPQH
TRBV6-5	TRBJ1-1	13	ASMGWRGLGTEAF
TRBV5-4	TRBJ2-1	13	ASSEPLGTSNEQF
TRBV12-3/TRBV12-4	TRBJ1-2	13	ASSLERQSTYGYT
TRBV7-2	TRBJ1-3	13	ASSLEPGSGNTIY
TRBV20-1	TRBJ2-1	14	SGSPPLAGFINEQF
TRBV7-9	TRBJ1-5	14	ASSLNRDRVDQPQH
TRBV7-2	TRBJ2-1	12	ASSFPTYHHEQF
TRBV27	TRBJ1-5	14	ASSLNRHDSNQPQH
TRBV6-2/TRBV6-3	TRBJ2-7	13	ASSKPGQGIHEQY
TRBV12-5	TRBJ1-1	9	ASGLTDEAF
TRBV7-2	TRBJ2-7	9	ASSPDHEQY
TRBV7-9	TRBJ1-4	12	ASSKTSIDEKLF
TRBV7-2	TRBJ2-1	16	ASSLGTGWVPTGNEQF
TRBV12-3/TRBV12-4	TRBJ2-6	13	ASTARGAGANVLT
TRBV6-2/TRBV6-3	TRBJ2-1	13	ASSPGVVTWNEQF
TRBV7-8	TRBJ1-5	12	ASSSGRVDQPQH
TRBV19	TRBJ2-3	12	ASRVGVYGDTQY
TRBV28	TRBJ2-7	12	ASSFGGRASEQY
TRBV6-6	TRBJ2-4	11	ASYQTGENIQY
TRBV7-2	TRBJ2-3	13	ASSLVGGRPDTQY
TRBV27	TRBJ1-2	11	ASSPQALRGYT
TRBV6-6	TRBJ2-3	12	ASSPGSPTDTQY
TRBV6-1	TRBJ2-4	15	ASRGPAGGLTKNIQY
TRBV7-8	TRBJ2-1	13	ASSLAMAGNNEQF
TRBV6-2/TRBV6-3	TRBJ2-4	13	ASREETLAKNIQY
TRBV7-9	TRBJ1-5	13	ASSQGEYSNQPQH
TRBV18	TRBJ2-1	11	ASSVREGERQF
TRBV7-9	TRBJ1-1	13	ANSPHLDSNTEAF
TRBV2	TRBJ1-5	14	ASSGGLTYSNQPQH
TRBV15	TRBJ2-1	11	ATSRDKLGEQF
TRBV7-9	TRBJ1-5	11	ASAGAEGQPQH
TRBV11-2	TRBJ2-3	13	ASRGSGRAVDTQY
TRBV12-3/TRBV12-4	TRBJ2-7	13	ASSLVPGASYEQY
TRBV20-1	TRBJ2-1	12	SASPSGSYNEQF
TRBV5-5	TRBJ2-3	15	ASSFGLAGSRTDTQY
TRBV4-1	TRBJ2-5	13	ASSRTSGSMETQY